Each of the 14 T cell receptor beta chains below was sequenced from the same sample in a study of response to subunit inactivated influenza vaccine. TCRdb redid the calling of the RT-PCR reads with MiXCR, one entry per CDR3 protein. The table shows 650,000 to 700,000 distinct CDR3 sequences, with more than 15% occurring only once. The specimen comprised PBMCs from blood, sampled roughly 12 days after vaccination. Receptors were obtained from a man aged 45-65 years who received an inactivated influenza vaccine.

The V call is TRBV20-1, the J call TRBJ2-7, with TRBD2 matching 7 bases. There are 16 residues in the CDR3. V gave up 6 bases and J gave up 1 base; unmatched junction bases: 15. The V gene's germline CDR1 is DFQATT and CDR2 SNEGSKA (reference sequence). CDR3 protein: CSATDVITSASYEQYF. In DNA, the CDR3 is TGCAGTGCCACAGATGTTATAACTAGCGCTTCCTACGAGCAGTACTTC.

This clonotype turned up a few times. V is TRBV11-2 and J is TRBJ2-1, with 8 positions matching TRBD1. Germline V gene sequence: CDR1 SGHAT, CDR2 FQNNGV. The CDR3 is made up of 16 amino acids. V shed 3 bases and J 9 bases; nucleotides not matched to a gene: 13. The CDR3 region has the DNA TGTGCCAGCAGCTTGGGACAGGTGGGGGGTTTTGGTGAGCAGTTCTTC. Protein: CASSLGQVGGFGEQFF.

This clonotype showed up just a few times. The rearrangement links TRBV27 to TRBJ2-1; 8 positions match TRBD2. The CDR3 runs 14 residues. Germline lookup yields CDR1 MNHEY and CDR2 SMNVEV (reference sequence). J gave up 7 bases and V 2 bases, and 4 bases lay outside the gene matches. The CDR3 bases are TGTGCCAGCAGTTTAGGGGTAGCGGGGAATGAGCAGTTCTTC. Its translation is CASSLGVAGNEQFF.

This rearrangement joins TRBV20-1 to TRBJ1-1, with TRBD1 matching over 11 bases. Germline V gene lookup returns CDR1 DFQATT and CDR2 SNEGSKA (reference sequence). The CDR3 runs to 16 residues. V gave up 0 bases and J gave up 1 base; unmatched junction bases: 4. The CDR3 DNA sequence: TGCAGTGCTAGAGACAGGGACAGGGGGTGGAACACTGAAGCTTTCTTT. It yields the protein CSARDRDRGWNTEAFF.

This clonotype was seen repeatedly, ten times or more. The genes are TRBV5-1 and TRBJ2-1, with D perhaps being TRBD1 or TRBD2 (5 bases each). The V and J ends lost 0 bases and 8 bases respectively, with 12 bases between them. The CDR3 has 14 residues. Germline CDR1 and CDR2: SGHRS and YFSETQ. In DNA, the CDR3 is TGCGCCAGCAGCTTGGTTGGGGGTTGGGATGAGCAGTTCTTC. Its translation is CASSLVGGWDEQFF.

In this sample, this clonotype turned up many times. The rearrangement joins TRBV10-3 to TRBJ2-5; no firm D call. Trimming cost V 5 bases and J 1 base, with 5 bases left between them. The CDR3 is made up of 12 amino acids. The germline CDR1 and CDR2 sequences are ENHRY and SYGVKD. For the CDR3, the DNA is TGTGCCATCAGTCGGAGCCAAGAGACCCAGTACTTC. This translates into CAISRSQETQYF.

This clonotype was observed a few times. CDR3 region: CASRTGTGSNQPQHF. CDR3 DNA: TGTGCCAGCAGGACCGGGACAGGGAGCAATCAGCCCCAGCATTTT. This chain connects TRBV6-1 to TRBJ1-5; 9 nucleotides match TRBD1. V was pared by 6 bases and J by 1 base, with 4 bases of the junction left unmatched. The germline V gene has CDR1 MNHNS and CDR2 SASEGT. The CDR3 contains 15 residues.

The rearrangement joins TRBV20-1 to TRBJ2-7; TRBD2 agrees at 7 bases. J lost 0 bases, V lost 3 bases, and 8 bases had no gene match. Germline V gene sequence: CDR1 DFQATT, CDR2 SNEGSKA (reference sequence). This CDR3 is 15 amino acids long. This CDR3 is CSARDSGRGSYEQYF. The CDR3 DNA follows: TGCAGTGCTAGGGATAGCGGGCGCGGCTCCTACGAGCAGTACTTC.

There are a few counts of this clonotype. CDR3 DNA: TGCAGTGCTAGAGATCGACAGGGGGCAAAAGATACGCAGTATTTT. Protein product: CSARDRQGAKDTQYF. The chain recombines TRBV20-1 with TRBJ2-3, with 10 bases that match TRBD1. The CDR3 runs to 15 residues. Germline V gene data show CDR1 as DFQATT and CDR2 as SNEGSKA (reference sequence). V was clipped by 0 bases and J by 5 bases; unmatched bases: 5.

The chain joins TRBV7-2 to TRBJ2-3; D gene unclear. CDR1 and CDR2 (germline): SGHTA, FQGNSA. Trimming left V 1 base short and J 7 bases short, with 15 bases between. This CDR3 region has 15 residues. The CDR3 coding sequence is TGTGCCAGCAGCTTAGAAGGGTCCGTTTTCAATACGCAGTATTTT. Translation gives CASSLEGSVFNTQYF.

The chain is built from TRBV7-6 and TRBJ2-7; 9 bases agree with TRBD2. With 5 bases clipped from V and 4 bases from J, the junction kept 9 bases outside the gene matches. The CDR3 contains 15 residues. Germline V lookup: CDR1 SGHVS, CDR2 FNYEAQ. The CDR3 reads CASSPDRSGGYEQYF. CDR3 sequence (DNA): TGTGCCAGCAGCCCCGACCGCAGCGGGGGGTACGAGCAGTACTTC. Based on the CDR3 plus reference TRBV7-6 and TRBJ2-7, the full variable domain is GAGVSQSPRYKVTKRGQDVALRCDPISGHVSLYWYRQALGQGPEFLTYFNYEAQQDKSGLPNDRFSAERPEGSISTLTIQRTEQRDSAMYRCASSPDRSGGYEQYFGPGTRLTVT.

This clonotype was picked up many times. The genes are TRBV28 and TRBJ2-1; 12 bases map to TRBD2. V lost 3 bases, J lost 4 bases, and 4 bases stayed unmatched. The CDR3 spans 16 residues. Germline-derived CDR1 and CDR2 are MDHEN and SYDVKM. This chain's CDR3 is CASSLLAGGAYNEQFF. CDR3 nucleotides: TGTGCCAGCAGTTTGCTAGCGGGAGGGGCTTACAATGAGCAGTTCTTC.

This chain links TRBV12-3 or TRBV12-4 with TRBJ1-1; D is unclear. This CDR3 region has 13 residues. Trimming removed 2 bases at V and 3 bases at J, with 7 bases between. The chain's CDR3 is CASSLKWHTEAFF. The CDR3 nucleotides read TGTGCCAGCAGTTTAAAGTGGCACACTGAAGCTTTCTTT.

The V gene is TRBV7-2, the J gene TRBJ2-1, with 8 bases matching TRBD2. This CDR3 region has 15 residues. V lost 4 bases and J lost 7; bases outside the gene matches: 9. In germline, CDR1 is SGHTA, CDR2 FQGNSA. The CDR3 spells CASSSPGLVRNEQFF. Written as DNA, the CDR3 is TGTGCCAGCAGCTCCCCGGGACTAGTGAGGAATGAGCAGTTCTTC.